This T cell receptor (beta chain) was captured by sequencing in a study of human T cells and chemical hapten exposure. In the study overall: Per-sample TCR yield variation was attributed mainly to small pooled library volume differences.

The ends lost 5 bases at V and 0 bases at J; junction bases unmatched: 8. The CDR3 loop spans 16 amino acids. Germline assignment: CDR1 MNHEY and CDR2 SVGAGI. Via MiXCR, TCRdb re-called the RACE reads, giving one row per CDR3 protein. The data hold approximately 82,000 distinct CDR3 sequences, with over 9.5% observed a single time. Time point in this sample: patch test 1, 2 weeks after DPC sensitization. Indicated treatment: therapeutic diphenylcyclopropenone sensitization with weekly scalp DPC. The clonotype was recovered from a man in his forties or fifties with alopecia areata. Some clones in this sample may be carry-over from other donors' samples. The sample was whole blood, taken in connection with sensitization to the hapten diphenylcyclopropenone (DPC). V usage is TRBV6-5 and J usage is TRBJ2-5, with 8 bases aligning to TRBD2. The CDR3 reads CASSAGTRAYQETQYF. The DNA for the CDR3 is TGTGCCAGCAGTGCCGGGACTAGAGCGTACCAAGAGACCCAGTACTTC.